The 13 T cell receptor beta chains presented below share a single source sample, sequenced in a study of blood T cells in healthy people across ages. A second PCR of roughly 7 to 11 cycles used a sample-barcoded 5' primer and a J-beta primer mix. TCRdb recomputed calls from the 5' RACE reads with MiXCR, one row per CDR3 protein. The sample yields some 690,000 distinct CDR3 sequences, about 24% seen once. The sample was blood. These receptors came from a man in his 70s in good health.

This clonotype occurred a few times. V is TRBV9 and J is TRBJ1-2, with D possibly being TRBD1 (6 bases). The germline V gene has CDR1 SGDLS and CDR2 YYNGEE. V lost 0 bases and J 0 bases, leaving 12 bases between the germline ends. The CDR3 length is 16 residues. CDR3 in amino acids: CASSVGGAGANYGYTF. CDR3 coding DNA: TGTGCCAGCAGCGTAGGGGGGGCAGGGGCTAACTATGGCTACACCTTC.

This sequence joins TRBV28 and TRBJ2-5; tentative D call: TRBD1 (6 bases). Germline V gives CDR1 MDHEN, CDR2 SYDVKM. The CDR3 spans 14 residues. The V gene lost 5 bases and the J gene lost 5 bases, with 15 bases spanning the gap. The chain's CDR3 is CASSKYRVRETQYF. The CDR3 nucleotides are TGTGCCAGCAGTAAATACAGGGTGCGGGAGACCCAGTACTTC.

The chain recombines TRBV5-1 with TRBJ2-5; 13 bases match TRBD2. With the DNA end fitting TRBJ2-1 better, the J assignment may be wrong. Looked up from germline, CDR1 is SGHRS and CDR2 is YFSETQ. This CDR3 has 15 residues. As DNA, the CDR3 is TGCGCCAGCAGCCGGGGGACTAGCGGGATAGATGAGCAGTTCTTC. This sequence encodes CASSRGTSGIDEQFF.

This clonotype was counted between two and nine times. J is TRBJ1-4 and V is TRBV28, with 7 positions matching TRBD1. The CDR3 totals 15 residues. Per germline, CDR1 MDHEN and CDR2 SYDVKM. Trimming removed 5 bases from V and 4 bases from J; junction bases left unmatched: 7. This CDR3 reads CASSTRQGLNEKLFF. Written as DNA, the CDR3 is TGTGCCAGCAGTACCAGACAGGGACTTAATGAAAAACTGTTTTTT. Combining the CDR3 with reference TRBV28 and TRBJ1-4 gives the whole variable domain DVKVTQSSRYLVKRTGEKVFLECVQDMDHENMFWYRQDPGLGLRLIYFSYDVKMKEKGDIPEGYSVSREKKERFSLILESASTNQTSMYLCASSTRQGLNEKLFFGSGTQLSVL.

In its sample, this clonotype was seen a few times. The chain is built from TRBV7-2 and TRBJ2-3; TRBD2 is a possible D gene (6 bases). This CDR3 has 15 amino acids. V was pared by 1 base and J by 3 bases, with 11 bases between. The germline V gene encodes CDR1 SGHTA and CDR2 FQGNSA. The CDR3 reads CASSLGGTKTDTQYF. For the CDR3, the DNA is TGTGCCAGCAGCTTAGGCGGGACGAAGACAGATACGCAGTATTTT.

This rearrangement joins TRBV30 to TRBJ1-1; D is uncertain. V dropped 3 bases and J dropped 1 base, with 12 bases sitting between them. Germline-derived CDR1 and CDR2 are GTSNPN and SVGIG (reference sequence). The CDR3 runs to 14 residues. CDR3 region: CAWSEDPSNTEAFF. The CDR3 DNA follows: TGTGCCTGGAGCGAGGACCCTTCGAACACTGAAGCTTTCTTT.

In this sample, this clonotype turned up a few times. This sequence joins TRBV20-1 and TRBJ2-5; unclear D gene. Judging by the DNA end, TRBJ2-7 fits better; the J call may be wrong. The CDR3 consists of 15 residues. Germline values: CDR1 DFQATT, CDR2 SNEGSKA (reference sequence). The CDR3 sequence: CSAREGSRFPYEQYF. The CDR3 region has the DNA TGCAGTGCTAGAGAAGGATCGAGGTTTCCCTACGAGCAGTACTTC.

This clonotype was observed many times. The chain combines TRBV29-1 with TRBJ1-5, with 8 bases aligning to TRBD1. The V gene's germline CDR1 is SQVTM and CDR2 ANQGSEA. V shed 6 bases and J 7 bases; nucleotides not matched to a gene: 5. There are 12 residues in the CDR3. CDR3 DNA sequence: TGCAGCGTGCAGGGGGCCGGGCAGCCCCAGCATTTT. Encoded protein: CSVQGAGQPQHF.

This clonotype has only a few counts. The chain is built from TRBV27 and TRBJ2-7, with 7 nucleotides matching TRBD1. This CDR3 has 13 residues. The germline CDR1 and CDR2 sequences are MNHEY and SMNVEV (reference sequence). The junction had 3 bases not matched to a gene; V was cut back by 5 bases and J by 2 bases. The CDR3 region has the DNA TGTGCCAGCAGTGCGAGGGGGCCCTACGAGCAGTACTTC. Encoded protein: CASSARGPYEQYF.

The chain employs TRBV30 and TRBJ1-2; TRBD1 agrees at 7 bases. Per the germline V gene, CDR1 is GTSNPN and CDR2 is SVGIG (reference sequence). The CDR3 runs to 13 residues. Germline trimming cut 0 bases from V and 7 bases from J; bases unmatched to any gene: 5. CDR3 sequence reads: CAWSVLGGVGYTF. The CDR3 region has the DNA TGTGCCTGGAGTGTTTTAGGGGGCGTTGGCTACACCTTC.

In its sample, this clonotype was seen a few times. The chain combines TRBV12-3 or TRBV12-4 with TRBJ2-1, with 14 bases fitting TRBD2. The J segment lost 4 bases and the V segment lost 5 bases, leaving 7 bases of the junction unmatched. There are 17 residues in the CDR3. CDR3 sequence reads: CASSPGTSGGPYNEQFF. As DNA, the CDR3 is TGTGCCAGCAGTCCGGGGACTAGCGGGGGTCCTTACAATGAGCAGTTCTTC.

The chain joins TRBV25-1 to TRBJ2-5; D may be TRBD1 (6 bases). Gene TRBJ2-7 matches the end of the DNA better, so the J call may be wrong. The CDR3 is 13 residues long. Germline V gives CDR1 MGHDK, CDR2 SYGVNS. The CDR3 reads CATGAQNTYEQYV. CDR3 DNA sequence: TGTGCCACAGGGGCCCAAAATACCTACGAGCAGTACGTC.

The rearrangement links TRBV6-5 to TRBJ2-3; no firm D call. The V gene's germline CDR1 is MNHEY and CDR2 SVGAGI. This CDR3 contains 14 residues. V was shortened by 1 base and J by 2 bases, with 7 bases between the two germline ends. The CDR3 DNA reads TGTGCCAGCAGTTACTACGCTACCACAGATACGCAGTATTTT. Translation gives CASSYYATTDTQYF.